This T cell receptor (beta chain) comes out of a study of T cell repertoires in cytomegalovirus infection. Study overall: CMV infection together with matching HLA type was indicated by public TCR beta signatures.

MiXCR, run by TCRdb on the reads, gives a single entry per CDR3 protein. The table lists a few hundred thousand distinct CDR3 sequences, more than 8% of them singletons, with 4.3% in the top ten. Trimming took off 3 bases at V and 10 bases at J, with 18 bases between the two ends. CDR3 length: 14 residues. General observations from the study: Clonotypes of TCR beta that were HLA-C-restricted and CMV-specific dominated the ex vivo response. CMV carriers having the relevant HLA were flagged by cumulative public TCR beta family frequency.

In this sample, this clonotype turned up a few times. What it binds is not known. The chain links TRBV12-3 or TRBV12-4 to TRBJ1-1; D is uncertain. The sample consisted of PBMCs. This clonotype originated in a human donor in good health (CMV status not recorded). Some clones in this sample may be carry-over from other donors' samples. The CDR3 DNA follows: TGTGCCAGCAGTTTCTTGGATGTGATGAGCGTAGCTTTCTTT. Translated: CASSFLDVMSVAFF.